This T cell receptor (beta chain) derives from a study of blood T cells in healthy people across ages. Every participating donor contributed 8 to 10 milliliters of peripheral blood through a draw. Primers used in a second PCR of about 6 to 11 cycles were a sample-barcoded 5' primer and a J-beta primer mix. TCRdb reprocessed the 5' RACE reads with MiXCR, giving one entry per CDR3 protein. The table includes about 780,000 distinct CDR3 sequences, around 62% detected once. The receptor was derived from a man aged 30 to 39 in good health. The sequenced sample was blood.

The CDR3 bases are TGCAGCGTTTGGATTTCCAAGACAGGGACCAACGAGCAGTACTTC. Amino acid sequence: CSVWISKTGTNEQYF. The chain combines TRBV29-1 with TRBJ2-7, with 7 bases lining up with TRBD1. This CDR3 contains 15 residues. V trimming: 5 bases; J trimming: 5 bases; junction bases outside the gene matches: 15. Germline V gene sequence: CDR1 SQVTM, CDR2 ANQGSEA.